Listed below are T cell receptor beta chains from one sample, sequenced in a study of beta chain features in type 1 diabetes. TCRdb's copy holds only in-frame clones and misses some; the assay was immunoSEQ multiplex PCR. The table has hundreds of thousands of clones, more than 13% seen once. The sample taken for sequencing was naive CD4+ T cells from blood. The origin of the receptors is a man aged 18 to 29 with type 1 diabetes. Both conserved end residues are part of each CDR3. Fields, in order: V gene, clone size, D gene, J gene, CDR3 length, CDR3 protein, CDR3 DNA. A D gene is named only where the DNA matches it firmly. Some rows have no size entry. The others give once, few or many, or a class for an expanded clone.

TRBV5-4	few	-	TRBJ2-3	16	CASSLGTGDYTDTQYF	TGTGCCAGCAGCCTCGGGACGGGAGACTACACAGATACGCAGTATTTT
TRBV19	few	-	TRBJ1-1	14	CASSKDHQNTEAFF	TGTGCCAGTAGTAAGGACCACCAGAACACTGAAGCTTTCTTT
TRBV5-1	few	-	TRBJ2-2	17	CASSILDLTGGTGELFF	TGCGCCAGCAGCATCCTTGACCTCACCGGGGGCACCGGGGAGCTGTTTTTT
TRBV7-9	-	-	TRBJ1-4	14	CASSSRGTNEKLFF	TGTGCCAGCAGCTCGAGGGGCACTAATGAAAAACTGTTTTTT
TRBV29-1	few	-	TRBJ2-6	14	CSVSRDSGANVLTF	TGCAGCGTATCCAGGGACTCTGGGGCCAACGTCCTGACTTTC
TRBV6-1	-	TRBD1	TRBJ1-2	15	CASSETGGVSYGYTF	TGTGCCAGCAGTGAAACAGGGGGTGTCAGCTATGGCTACACCTTC
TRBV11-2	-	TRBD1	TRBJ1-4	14	CASSSQGASEKLFF	TGTGCCAGCAGCTCACAGGGGGCGTCTGAAAAACTGTTTTTT
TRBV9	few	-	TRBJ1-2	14	CASSPANRVYGYTF	TGTGCCAGCAGCCCCGCGAACAGGGTGTATGGCTACACCTTC
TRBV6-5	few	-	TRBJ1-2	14	CASSYNQINYGYTF	TGTGCCAGCAGTTATAATCAGATAAACTATGGCTACACCTTC
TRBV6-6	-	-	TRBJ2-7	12	CASWGLTYEQYF	TGTGCCAGCTGGGGGCTAACCTACGAGCAGTACTTC
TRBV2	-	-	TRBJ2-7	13	CASSAGNPNEQYF	TGTGCCAGCAGTGCTGGAAATCCTAACGAGCAGTACTTC
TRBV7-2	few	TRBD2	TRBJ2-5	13	CASSPGGQETQYF	TGTGCCAGCAGCCCGGGGGGTCAAGAGACCCAGTACTTC
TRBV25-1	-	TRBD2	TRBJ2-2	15	CASSMSGGYAGELFF	TGTGCCAGCAGTATGTCGGGAGGGTATGCCGGGGAGCTGTTTTTT
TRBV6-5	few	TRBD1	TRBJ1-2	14	CASTQGGTGGGYTF	TGTGCCAGCACCCAAGGGGGGACAGGCGGTGGCTACACCTTC
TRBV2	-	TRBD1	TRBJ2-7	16	CASRWVWTGDSDEQYF	TGTGCCAGCAGATGGGTCTGGACAGGGGATTCCGACGAGCAGTACTTC
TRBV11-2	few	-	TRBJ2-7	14	CASSPYNVAYEQYF	TGTGCCAGCAGCCCTTACAACGTCGCCTACGAGCAGTACTTC
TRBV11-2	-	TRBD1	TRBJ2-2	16	CASSLRGQQNTGELFF	TGTGCCAGCAGCTTAAGGGGGCAACAGAACACCGGGGAGCTGTTTTTT
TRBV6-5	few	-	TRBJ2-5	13	CASSGLPQETQYF	TGTGCCAGCAGCGGACTTCCCCAAGAGACCCAGTACTTC
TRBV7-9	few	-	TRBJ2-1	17	CASSSSSRTGFYNEQFF	TGTGCCAGCAGCTCGTCTTCGAGGACGGGTTTCTACAATGAGCAGTTCTTC
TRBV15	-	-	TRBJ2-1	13	CATSSRGATPQFF	TGTGCCACCAGCTCCCGGGGCGCGACCCCGCAGTTCTTC
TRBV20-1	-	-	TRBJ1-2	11	CSAHGVYGYTF	TGCAGTGCCCACGGGGTCTATGGCTACACCTTC
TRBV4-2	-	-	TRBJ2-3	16	CASSREGARAADTQYF	TGTGCCAGCAGCCGAGAAGGGGCTAGGGCGGCAGATACGCAGTATTTT
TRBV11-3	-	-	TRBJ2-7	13	CASSIGQSYEQYF	TGTGCCAGCAGCATAGGACAGTCCTACGAGCAGTACTTC
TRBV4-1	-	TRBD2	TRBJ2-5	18	CASSQNVGLAGTQETQYF	TGCGCCAGCAGCCAAAACGTCGGACTAGCGGGAACCCAAGAGACCCAGTACTTC
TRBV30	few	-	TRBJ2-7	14	CAWSTGPRTYEQYF	TGTGCCTGGAGCACCGGGCCTCGAACCTACGAGCAGTACTTC
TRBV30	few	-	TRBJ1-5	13	CAWGGGSNQPQHF	TGTGCCTGGGGAGGGGGTAGCAATCAGCCCCAGCATTTT
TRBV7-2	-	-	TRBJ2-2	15	CASSLGGLHTGELFF	TGTGCCAGCAGCTTGGGGGGGCTCCACACCGGGGAGCTGTTTTTT
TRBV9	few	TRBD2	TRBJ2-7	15	CASTLEASGNYEQYF	TGTGCCAGCACCCTCGAAGCTAGCGGCAACTACGAGCAGTACTTC
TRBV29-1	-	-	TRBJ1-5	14	CSVEEGGVNQPQHF	TGCAGCGTTGAAGAAGGGGGAGTCAATCAGCCCCAGCATTTT
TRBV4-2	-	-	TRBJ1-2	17	CASSQDSEPNREGGYTF	TGTGCCAGCAGCCAAGATAGTGAACCCAACAGGGAGGGCGGCTACACCTTC
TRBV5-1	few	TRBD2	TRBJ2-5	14	CASSLMTGGQPQYF	TGCGCCAGCAGCTTGATGACGGGGGGGCAGCCCCAGTACTTC
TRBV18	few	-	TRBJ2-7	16	CASSLRQRTDSYEQYF	TGTGCCAGCTCACTTCGACAGCGCACAGACTCCTACGAGCAGTACTTC
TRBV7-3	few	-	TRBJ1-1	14	CASSPTGTNTEAFF	TGTGCCAGCAGCCCCACAGGGACGAACACTGAAGCTTTCTTT
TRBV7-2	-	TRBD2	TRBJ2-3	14	CASSLAGGADTQYF	TGTGCCAGCAGCTTAGCGGGGGGGGCAGATACGCAGTATTTT
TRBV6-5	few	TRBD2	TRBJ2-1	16	CASSYSGLAGWYEQFF	TGTGCCAGCAGTTACTCAGGTCTAGCGGGATGGTATGAGCAGTTCTTC
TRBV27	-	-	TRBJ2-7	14	CASSLAQGDYEQYF	TGTGCCAGCAGTTTAGCACAGGGAGATTACGAGCAGTACTTC
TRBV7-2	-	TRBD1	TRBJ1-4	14	CASSLRQGSEKLFF	TGTGCCAGCAGCTTAAGACAGGGCAGTGAAAAACTGTTTTTT
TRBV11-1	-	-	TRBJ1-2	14	CASSSSDVRYGYTF	TGTGCCAGCAGCTCCTCGGACGTTCGGTATGGCTACACCTTC
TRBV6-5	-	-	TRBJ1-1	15	CASSYSISGDTEAFF	TGTGCCAGCAGTTACTCGATCTCGGGGGACACTGAAGCTTTCTTT
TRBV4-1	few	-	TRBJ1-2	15	CASSPQRGINYGYTF	TGCGCCAGCAGCCCCCAAAGGGGCATTAACTATGGCTACACCTTC
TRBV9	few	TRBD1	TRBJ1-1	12	CASSVGTGEAFF	TGTGCCAGCAGCGTAGGGACAGGAGAAGCTTTCTTT
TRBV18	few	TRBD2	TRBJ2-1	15	CASSPRREGLGEQFF	TGTGCCAGCTCACCAAGGAGGGAGGGCCTAGGTGAGCAGTTCTTC
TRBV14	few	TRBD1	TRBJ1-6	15	CASSPDRVYDSPLHF	TGTGCCAGCAGCCCGGACAGGGTTTATGATTCACCCCTCCACTTT
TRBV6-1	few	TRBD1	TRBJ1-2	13	CASTRDSSYGYTF	TGTGCCAGCACCCGGGACAGCTCCTATGGCTACACCTTC
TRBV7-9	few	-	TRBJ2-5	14	CASSAREPKETQYF	TGTGCCAGCAGCGCTAGGGAGCCCAAAGAGACCCAGTACTTC
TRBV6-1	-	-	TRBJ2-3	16	CASSVLAATSTDTQYF	TGTGCCAGCAGTGTACTAGCAGCTACTAGCACAGATACGCAGTATTTT
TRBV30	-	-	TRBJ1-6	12	CAWRVTGRPLHF	TGTGCCTGGAGGGTTACAGGGCGACCCCTCCACTTT
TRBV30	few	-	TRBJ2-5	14	CAWSVPAGKETQYF	TGTGCCTGGAGTGTACCGGCAGGAAAAGAGACCCAGTACTTC
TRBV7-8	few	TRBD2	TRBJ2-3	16	CASSFLRGGRTDTQYF	TGTGCCAGCAGCTTTCTCCGCGGGGGTCGCACAGATACGCAGTATTTT
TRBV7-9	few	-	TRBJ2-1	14	CASPTRGVMDEQFF	TGTGCCAGCCCCACGAGGGGCGTAATGGATGAGCAGTTCTTC
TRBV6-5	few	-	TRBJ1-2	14	CASRREGTTYGYTF	TGTGCCAGCAGACGAGAGGGAACCACATATGGCTACACCTTC
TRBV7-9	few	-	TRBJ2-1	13	CASNELGSNEQFF	TGTGCCAGCAATGAACTTGGGAGCAATGAGCAGTTCTTC
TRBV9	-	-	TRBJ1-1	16	CASSVDPGTMNTEAFF	TGTGCCAGCAGCGTAGATCCCGGGACTATGAACACTGAAGCTTTCTTT
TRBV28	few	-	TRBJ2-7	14	CASRDTLRAYEQYF	TGTGCCAGCAGGGACACCCTGAGGGCCTACGAGCAGTACTTC
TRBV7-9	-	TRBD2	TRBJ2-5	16	CASSYVGLAATETQYF	TGTGCCAGCAGCTACGTAGGACTAGCGGCCACGGAGACCCAGTACTTC